This T cell receptor (beta chain) was recorded in a study of T cells in Graves' hyperthyroidism and ophthalmopathy. The source material, RNA transcripts, was used to amplify TCR beta CDR3 regions. First-round RT-PCR of the TCR CDR3 relied on the HTBI primer set. TCRdb redid the calling of the multiplex PCR reads with MiXCR, one entry per CDR3 protein. Of around 600,000 distinct CDR3 sequences listed, around 13% were seen once; the top ten hold roughly an eighth. This clonotype came up a few times. The antigen remains undetermined. Inclusion characteristics of ophthalmopathy patients comprised a Clinical Activity Score of at least 3, a NOSPECS grade of at least 4, and duration under 3 months. The PBMCs had their origin in around 10 ml of fresh peripheral blood. CDR1 is SGHRS and CDR2 is YFSETQ in the germline V gene. Trimming shortened V by 0 bases and J by 4 bases, and 13 bases separated the two germline ends. This CDR3 contains 15 residues.

Study observations and caveats: Peripheral blood also featured most of the thyroid clonotypes expanded above 0.001.

The sequencing input was blood. The genes are TRBV5-1 and TRBJ1-1; weak D call: TRBD1 (5 bases). The source is a woman in her forties or fifties with Graves' ophthalmopathy. CDR3 bases: TGCGCCAGCAGCTTGGTCGGCAGGGCGGCCACTGAAGCTTTCTTT. The encoded protein is CASSLVGRAATEAFF.